The 32 T cell receptor beta chains below all came from one sample that was sequenced in a study of shared clonotypes between healthy human individuals. Measured with immunoSEQ multiplex PCR; TCRdb has only the in-frame clones, and not every one. The sample records over 2 million clones, roughly 96% being singletons. The sample consisted of naive CD4+ T cells sorted from blood. The subset denotes: CD45RA+ positively selected. Receptors were obtained from a man younger than 35 in good health.

V and J are TRBV5-1 and TRBJ2-1; 7 bases match TRBD2. The germline V gene has CDR1 SGHRS and CDR2 YFSETQ. The V and J ends lost 0 bases and 9 bases, in that order; junction bases with no gene match: 9. The CDR3 covers 15 residues. CDR3 loop: CASSLGAGNGGEQFF. As DNA, the CDR3 is TGCGCCAGCAGCTTGGGAGCGGGGAACGGGGGTGAGCAGTTCTTC.

CDR3 protein: CASSSTGGFNEQYF. The CDR3 DNA reads TGTGCCAGCTCGTCGACAGGGGGCTTTAACGAGCAGTACTTC. The chain links TRBV18 to TRBJ2-7; 10 bases agree with TRBD1. This CDR3 region has 14 residues. Germline lookup yields CDR1 KGHSH and CDR2 LQKENI. The V gene end was trimmed by 6 bases and the J gene end by 5 bases; junction bases not matched to a gene: 7. Combining the CDR3 with reference TRBV18 and TRBJ2-7 gives the whole variable domain NAGVMQNPRHLVRRRGQEARLRCSPMKGHSHVYWYRQLPEEGLKFMVYLQKENIIDESGMPKERFSAEFPKEGPSILRIQQVVRGDSAAYFCASSSTGGFNEQYFGPGTRLTVT.

The CDR3 region has the DNA TGTGCCAGCAGGTTTAGCGGGGGTGGGGCAGATACGCAGTATTTT. Amino acids: CASRFSGGGADTQYF. V gene TRBV7-2 combines with J gene TRBJ2-3; TRBD2 agrees at 9 bases. In germline, CDR1 is SGHTA, CDR2 FQGNSA. The CDR3 is made up of 15 amino acids. Trimming removed 6 bases from V and 4 bases from J; junction bases left unmatched: 8.

The V call is TRBV28, the J call TRBJ2-7, with 10 bases matching TRBD1. The V gene's germline CDR1 is MDHEN and CDR2 SYDVKM. CDR3 length equals 14 residues. The V segment lost 7 bases and the J segment 6 bases; nucleotides outside the gene matches: 9. The CDR3 DNA sequence: TGTGCCAGCAATCGTGGGACAGGGGCCATCGAGCAGTACTTC. The encoded protein is CASNRGTGAIEQYF.

The genes are TRBV6-5 and TRBJ2-7; perhaps D is TRBD1 or TRBD2 (5 bases each). V lost 6 bases and J lost 2, with 14 bases in between. There are 14 residues in the CDR3. Germline V CDR1 and CDR2: MNHEY, SVGAGI. CDR3 loop: CASSRDGRPYEQYF. The CDR3 DNA reads TGTGCCAGCAGCCGGGACGGCCGGCCCTACGAGCAGTACTTC.

The J gene is TRBJ1-1, the V gene TRBV6-1; D is unresolved. CDR1 and CDR2 (germline): MNHNS, SASEGT. Trimming cost V 8 bases and J 3 bases, with 13 bases left between them. The CDR3 length is 13 residues. The CDR3 here is CASSEIWDTEAFF. As DNA, the CDR3 is TGTGCCAGCTCAGAAATTTGGGACACTGAAGCTTTCTTT.

The chain combines TRBV10-3 with TRBJ2-1, with D perhaps matching TRBD2 (6 bases). This CDR3 spans 15 amino acids. Germline V gene lookup returns CDR1 ENHRY and CDR2 SYGVKD. Trimming removed 2 bases at V and 5 bases at J, with 13 bases between. For the CDR3, the DNA is TGTGCCATCAGTGAGGGTACGCGGGGTCACAATGAGCAGTTCTTC. Protein: CAISEGTRGHNEQFF.

This rearrangement joins TRBV4-1 to TRBJ1-2; TRBD1 matches 8 bases. Germline V gene sequence: CDR1 MGHRA, CDR2 YSYEKL. J gave up 4 bases and V 0 bases, and 10 bases lay outside the gene matches. The CDR3 has 17 residues. The CDR3 protein is CASSQELDRVKSYGYTF. The CDR3 region has the DNA TGCGCCAGCAGCCAAGAACTGGACAGGGTTAAGAGCTATGGCTACACCTTC.

The rearrangement uses TRBV5-4 and TRBJ2-2; no definite D call. The length of the CDR3 is 12 residues. Per germline, CDR1 SGHNT and CDR2 YYREEE (reference sequence). V was trimmed by 4 bases and J by 4 bases, leaving 5 bases between them. The CDR3 sequence is CASSGSTGELFF. CDR3 sequence (DNA): TGTGCCAGCAGCGGGTCCACCGGGGAGCTGTTTTTT.

Remarks on this clone: Other DNA sequences of this sample code for an identical CDR3. This chain joins TRBV5-1 and TRBJ2-3, with 7 bases matching TRBD2. The germline V gene has CDR1 SGHRS and CDR2 YFSETQ. V lost 4 bases, J lost 0 bases, and 5 bases stayed unmatched. The CDR3 runs to 15 residues. The CDR3 loop is CASSPNGGSTDTQYF. As DNA, the CDR3 is TGCGCCAGCAGCCCGAACGGGGGGAGCACAGATACGCAGTATTTT.

The CDR3 DNA is TGTGCCAGCAGCCACAGCTCCATGAACACTGAAGCTTTCTTT. Translated: CASSHSSMNTEAFF. The chain employs TRBV7-9 and TRBJ1-1; D ambiguous. Germline loops: CDR1 SEHNR, CDR2 FQNEAQ (reference sequence). V was pared by 5 bases and J by 0 bases, with 10 bases between. This CDR3 has 14 amino acids.

On this clone: The identical CDR3 is also encoded by other nucleotide sequences in the sample. The rearrangement joins TRBV5-1 to TRBJ2-5; 14 nucleotides align to TRBD2. Per the germline V gene, CDR1 is SGHRS and CDR2 is YFSETQ. The V segment lost 4 bases and the J segment 2 bases; nucleotides outside the gene matches: 4. This CDR3 spans 16 amino acids. This chain's CDR3 is CASSTGLAGGQETQYF. The CDR3 DNA reads as TGCGCCAGCAGCACTGGACTAGCGGGGGGTCAAGAGACCCAGTACTTC.

The chain employs TRBV7-2 and TRBJ2-3; TRBD2 aligns across 12 bases. Germline-derived CDR1 and CDR2 are SGHTA and FQGNSA. The CDR3 is 17 amino acids. V shed 5 bases, J shed 0 bases, and the junction held 6 bases outside the gene matches. CDR3 DNA sequence: TGTGCCAGCAGCCAGGGACTAGCGGGTCTTAGCACAGATACGCAGTATTTT. Protein product: CASSQGLAGLSTDTQYF.

Remarks on this clone: At the DNA level, this CDR3 is encoded by other sequences in the same sample as well. The genes are TRBV19 and TRBJ2-7, with TRBD2 matching over 12 bases. The J segment lost 2 bases and the V segment lost 6 bases, leaving 2 bases of the junction unmatched. The CDR3 is made up of 14 amino acids. CDR1 and CDR2 from the germline V gene are LNHDA and SQIVND (reference sequence). This chain's CDR3 is CASSLAGGPYEQYF. The CDR3 DNA sequence: TGTGCCAGTAGCCTAGCGGGAGGGCCCTACGAGCAGTACTTC.

The chain is built from TRBV4-1 and TRBJ2-1; no reliable D call. V was cut by 4 bases and J by 8 bases, with 9 bases left in between. CDR3 size: 12 residues. Germline CDR1 and CDR2: MGHRA and YSYEKL. CDR3 amino acids: CASSLTGDEQFF. In DNA, the CDR3 is TGCGCCAGCAGCCTCACGGGTGATGAGCAGTTCTTC.

This clone was picked up one time. This chain uses TRBV18 with TRBJ2-5; 8 bases are shared with TRBD1. Trimming cost V 5 bases and J 5 bases; bases outside gene matches: 7. This CDR3 has 14 amino acids. Germline CDR1 reads KGHSH; CDR2 reads LQKENI. The CDR3 protein is CASSADRGGETQYF. The CDR3 region has the DNA TGTGCCAGCTCAGCCGACAGGGGTGGCGAGACCCAGTACTTC.

This chain uses TRBV27 with TRBJ2-7; possible D gene TRBD1, 5 bases. Germline V CDR1 and CDR2: MNHEY, SMNVEV (reference sequence). V dropped 2 bases and J dropped 6 bases, with 11 bases sitting between them. The CDR3 extends over 13 amino acids. The DNA of the CDR3 is TGTGCCAGCAGTTTAAGGCAGGGTGGCGAGCAGTACTTC. Translating gives CASSLRQGGEQYF.

The chain couples TRBV9 to TRBJ2-5; 10 positions match TRBD2. Germline lookup yields CDR1 SGDLS and CDR2 YYNGEE. V was clipped by 0 bases and J by 3 bases; unmatched bases: 5. CDR3 length: 16 residues. The CDR3, as DNA: TGTGCCAGCAGCGTAGGGTCTAGCGGGGGAAAAGAGACCCAGTACTTC. It is translated as CASSVGSSGGKETQYF.

Only one count was recorded for this clone. This chain connects TRBV27 to TRBJ2-1; TRBD2 matches 9 bases. Germline V gene data show CDR1 as MNHEY and CDR2 as SMNVEV (reference sequence). CDR3 length: 15 amino acids. V gave up 4 bases and J gave up 2 bases; unmatched junction bases: 3. The chain's CDR3 is CASSSRTSAYNEQFF. The CDR3 bases are TGTGCCAGCAGTTCTCGGACTAGCGCCTACAATGAGCAGTTCTTC.

The chain combines TRBV7-2 with TRBJ2-5; 12 bases are shared with TRBD2. Germline values: CDR1 SGHTA, CDR2 FQGNSA. This CDR3 comprises 18 residues. After removal of 1 base from V and 5 bases from J, the junction contained 11 bases not matched to a gene. The DNA of the CDR3 is TGTGCCAGCAGCTTAGTCCCCGCTAGCGGGGGGGCCCGGGAGACCCAGTACTTC. Its protein is CASSLVPASGGARETQYF.

The chain uses TRBV5-5 and TRBJ2-5, with D maybe TRBD1 (5 bases). V lost 4 bases and J lost 5, with 18 bases in between. CDR3 length: 15 amino acids. CDR1 is SGHKS, CDR2 YYEKEE, per germline (reference sequence). In DNA, the CDR3 is TGTGCCAGCAGCATCACCCCCTCAGGGATGGAGACCCAGTACTTC. Protein: CASSITPSGMETQYF. Combining the CDR3 with reference TRBV5-5 and TRBJ2-5 gives the whole variable domain DAGVTQSPTHLIKTRGQQVTLRCSPISGHKSVSWYQQVLGQGPQFIFQYYEKEERGRGNFPDRFSARQFPNYSSELNVNALLLGDSALYLCASSITPSGMETQYFGPGTRLLVL.

V usage is TRBV28 and J usage is TRBJ1-4; D is uncertain. V lost 5 bases, J lost 13 bases, and 11 bases lay in between. The germline V gene encodes CDR1 MDHEN and CDR2 SYDVKM. This CDR3 has 11 amino acids. Written as DNA, the CDR3 is TGTGCCAGCAGTGATCAAGGGCGACTGTTTTTT. It encodes CASSDQGRLFF. Drawing the rest from reference TRBV28 and TRBJ1-4, the complete variable domain is DVKVTQSSRYLVKRTGEKVFLECVQDMDHENMFWYRQDPGLGLRLIYFSYDVKMKEKGDIPEGYSVSREKKERFSLILESASTNQTSMYLCASSDQGRLFFGSGTQLSVL.

V gene TRBV6-1 combines with J gene TRBJ1-1; D gene unclear. CDR3 length: 15 residues. Trimming removed 1 base at V and 1 base at J, with 10 bases between. Germline CDR1 is MNHNS and CDR2 is SASEGT. The CDR3 DNA reads as TGTGCCAGCAGTGAAGTTTGGGGAGGGAACACTGAAGCTTTCTTT. Protein sequence: CASSEVWGGNTEAFF.

The chain couples TRBV7-2 to TRBJ2-3, with D perhaps TRBD1 (6 bases). Germline loops: CDR1 SGHTA, CDR2 FQGNSA. V was trimmed by 4 bases and J by 0 bases, leaving 11 bases between them. The CDR3 spans 15 residues. CDR3 bases: TGTGCCAGCAGCTCAAGGACAGTCAGCACAGATACGCAGTATTTT. Translating it yields CASSSRTVSTDTQYF.

This clone was detected once. This sequence joins TRBV19 and TRBJ1-5; 10 bases are shared with TRBD1. From germline, CDR1 is LNHDA and CDR2 SQIVND (reference sequence). With 0 bases clipped from V and 7 bases from J, the junction kept 12 bases outside the gene matches. The CDR3 is 18 amino acids. The CDR3 bases are TGTGCCAGTAGTATAGATACAGGGGGGGACAGGGGCCAGCAGCCCCAGCATTTT. It codes for CASSIDTGGDRGQQPQHF.

The J gene is TRBJ2-2, the V gene TRBV7-9, with D possibly matching TRBD1 (5 bases). The V end was cut by 5 bases, the J end by 2 bases, with 12 bases between. The CDR3 is 15 residues long. Germline CDR1 is SEHNR and CDR2 is FQNEAQ (reference sequence). The CDR3 loop reads CASSRQTVNTGELFF. CDR3 in DNA: TGTGCCAGCAGCCGACAGACAGTCAACACCGGGGAGCTGTTTTTT. Looking up the rest from reference TRBV7-9 and TRBJ2-2 gives the full variable domain: DTGVSQNPRHKITKRGQNVTFRCDPISEHNRLYWYRQTLGQGPEFLTYFQNEAQLEKSRLLSDRFSAERPKGSFSTLEIQRTEQGDSAMYLCASSRQTVNTGELFFGEGSRLTVL.

The chain joins TRBV7-6 to TRBJ1-2; the D gene is possibly TRBD1 (6 bases). Trimming stripped 1 base from V and 4 bases from J, with 19 bases between. Germline V CDR1 and CDR2: SGHVS, FNYEAQ. CDR3 size: 17 residues. The CDR3 DNA is TGTGCCAGCAGCTTAGGGGGGGCTGGACTTTATATCTATGGCTACACCTTC. This translates into CASSLGGAGLYIYGYTF.

The rearrangement links TRBV9 to TRBJ2-2; possibly TRBD1 for D (6 bases). CDR3 size: 14 residues. Trimming shortened V by 4 bases and J by 0 bases, and 7 bases separated the two germline ends. Germline lookup yields CDR1 SGDLS and CDR2 YYNGEE. This CDR3 is CASSRGSNTGELFF. The DNA for the CDR3 is TGTGCCAGCAGCAGGGGGTCGAACACCGGGGAGCTGTTTTTT.

The chain combines TRBV12-5 with TRBJ2-2; 14 bases agree with TRBD2. The CDR3 is 19 amino acids. Unmatched junction bases numbered 5, after V lost 2 bases and J lost 0 bases. CDR1 is LGHNT, CDR2 FRNRAP, per germline. In DNA form, the CDR3 reads TGTGCTAGTGGTTTGCCCCGACTAGCGGGAGGGCCGAACACCGGGGAGCTGTTTTTT. Amino acids: CASGLPRLAGGPNTGELFF.

The gene calls are TRBV11-3 and TRBJ2-4, with D maybe TRBD2 (5 bases). The CDR3 length is 13 residues. Trimming cost V 3 bases and J 8 bases, with 11 bases left between them. Germline lookup yields CDR1 SGHNT and CDR2 YENEEA. The CDR3 protein is CASSLRESDIQYF. For the CDR3, the DNA is TGTGCCAGCAGCTTGAGGGAATCGGACATTCAGTACTTC.

This CDR3 reads CASSLQAGLSYGYTF. In nucleotides, the CDR3 is TGTGCCAGCAGCTTGCAAGCAGGCCTCTCCTATGGCTACACCTTC. The J gene is TRBJ1-2, the V gene TRBV5-4; D gene ambiguous. Germline V gene lookup returns CDR1 SGHNT and CDR2 YYREEE (reference sequence). The CDR3 sequence is 15 residues long. V lost 1 base and J 4 bases, leaving 14 bases between the germline ends. The complete variable domain, with remaining parts taken from reference TRBV5-4 and TRBJ1-2, reads ETGVTQSPTHLIKTRGQQVTLRCSSQSGHNTVSWYQQALGQGPQFIFQYYREEENGRGNFPPRFSGLQFPNYSSELNVNALELDDSALYLCASSLQAGLSYGYTFGSGTRLTVV.

This chain links TRBV5-1 with TRBJ2-3; either TRBD1 or TRBD2 may fit D (5 bases each). Germline CDR1 is SGHRS and CDR2 is YFSETQ. The CDR3 is 15 amino acids. Trimming left V 6 bases short and J 2 bases short, with 16 bases between. The CDR3 nucleotides read TGCGCCAGCAAGGTGCGAGGGGATTTCACAGATACGCAGTATTTT. Its protein product is CASKVRGDFTDTQYF.